The 23 T cell receptor beta chains reported below all come from one sample, sequenced in a study of human T cells and chemical hapten exposure. Time point described: patch test 1, 2 weeks after DPC sensitization. Regarding treatment: therapeutic diphenylcyclopropenone sensitization with weekly scalp DPC. Via MiXCR, TCRdb re-called the RACE reads, giving one row per CDR3 protein. This table has 300,000 to 450,000 distinct CDR3 sequences, roughly 4.8% appearing once. The specimen was whole blood, collected in connection with sensitization to the hapten diphenylcyclopropenone (DPC). The origin of the receptors is a woman between 50 and 59 years old with alopecia areata. Some clones in this sample may be carry-over from other donors' samples.

This clonotype was detected a few times. V usage is TRBV14 and J usage is TRBJ2-1; the D gene is possibly TRBD2 (5 bases). V shed 2 bases and J shed 0 bases, with 8 bases lying between them. Looked up from germline, CDR1 is SGHDN and CDR2 is FVKESK. The CDR3 is 15 residues long. CDR3 protein: CASSQLAPSYNEQFF. CDR3 coding DNA: TGTGCCAGCAGCCAACTAGCCCCCTCCTACAATGAGCAGTTCTTC. The whole variable domain, filled in from reference TRBV14 and TRBJ2-1, reads EAGVTQFPSHSVIEKGQTVTLRCDPISGHDNLYWYRRVMGKEIKFLLHFVKESKQDESGMPNNRFLAERTGGTYSTLKVQPAELEDSGVYFCASSQLAPSYNEQFFGPGTRLTVL.

This clonotype was seen repeatedly, ten times or more. V is TRBV7-9 and J is TRBJ2-5, with 9 bases aligning to TRBD1. The V segment lost 6 bases and the J segment 5 bases; nucleotides outside the gene matches: 1. The CDR3 has 12 residues. CDR1 is SEHNR and CDR2 is FQNEAQ in the germline V gene (reference sequence). The CDR3 DNA reads TGTGCCAGCAGGACAGGGGGTGAGACCCAGTACTTC. Its translation: CASRTGGETQYF.

This CDR3 is CASSQGGIRLAETGELFF. CDR3 DNA: TGTGCCAGCAGCCAAGGGGGCATACGACTAGCGGAGACCGGGGAGCTGTTTTTT. V is TRBV3-1 and J is TRBJ2-2, with TRBD2 identical over 9 bases. The V gene's germline CDR1 is LGHDT and CDR2 YNNKEL (reference sequence). The V and J ends lost 1 base and 5 bases, in that order; junction bases with no gene match: 11. This CDR3 has 18 amino acids.

This chain links TRBV4-1 with TRBJ2-3; the D gene is possibly TRBD2 (6 bases). This CDR3 comprises 16 residues. The V and J ends lost 0 bases and 4 bases respectively, with 14 bases between them. Germline loops: CDR1 MGHRA, CDR2 YSYEKL. CDR3 in amino acids: CASSQETTGVADTQYF. In DNA, the CDR3 is TGCGCCAGCAGCCAAGAAACTACGGGAGTGGCAGATACGCAGTATTTT.

This clonotype was seen at least ten times. The rearrangement links TRBV7-6 to TRBJ2-1; 8 bases align to TRBD2. J was trimmed by 2 bases and V by 6 bases; bases with no gene match: 6. The CDR3 contains 15 residues. The germline gives CDR1 SGHVS, CDR2 FNYEAQ. Written as DNA, the CDR3 is TGTGCCAGCAGGTCCCCGGGACTAGCCTACAATGAGCAGTTCTTC. Translation gives CASRSPGLAYNEQFF.

Ten or more counts support this clonotype. In nucleotides, the CDR3 is TGTGCCAGCAGCCAAGATGGAGGGGGCTGGAGTGCTGAAGCTTTCTTT. This translates into CASSQDGGGWSAEAFF. V gene TRBV3-1 combines with J gene TRBJ1-1; the match to TRBD1 covers 7 bases. CDR3 size: 16 residues. Germline loops: CDR1 LGHDT, CDR2 YNNKEL (reference sequence). V was pared by 0 bases and J by 6 bases, with 10 bases of the junction left unmatched.

This clonotype was observed at least ten times. The rearrangement joins TRBV28 to TRBJ2-7; D is undetermined. Germline assignment: CDR1 MDHEN and CDR2 SYDVKM. This CDR3 region has 15 residues. V was trimmed by 5 bases and J by 3 bases, leaving 17 bases between them. The CDR3 bases are TGTGCCAGCAGTCGAAGCATATGGCCGAACTACGAGCAGTACTTC. Protein product: CASSRSIWPNYEQYF.

A few counts support this clonotype. J is TRBJ2-7 and V is TRBV15; weak D call: TRBD2 (5 bases). The CDR3 has 13 amino acids. Germline-derived CDR1 and CDR2 are LNHNV and YYDKDF (reference sequence). V lost 0 bases to trimming and J lost 4 bases, with 7 bases between them. The CDR3 bases are TGTGCCACCAGCAGAGAGGGCGGGTACGAGCAGTACTTC. Its protein is CATSREGGYEQYF.

In its sample, this clonotype was seen many times. This sequence joins TRBV12-3 or TRBV12-4 and TRBJ1-2; D may be TRBD1 (6 bases). Trimming cost V 7 bases and J 6 bases, with 18 bases left between them. The CDR3 extends over 14 amino acids. CDR3 DNA: TGTGCCAGCACCAAGTTACGGGGGGCTAATGGCTACACCTTC. Encoded protein: CASTKLRGANGYTF.

This clonotype was found many times. V is TRBV27 and J is TRBJ1-1; tentative D call: TRBD1 (6 bases). Germline-derived CDR1 and CDR2 are MNHEY and SMNVEV (reference sequence). The CDR3 covers 15 residues. V was shortened by 5 bases and J by 0 bases, with 13 bases between the two germline ends. Here the CDR3 reads CASSHRTEMNTEAFF. CDR3 DNA: TGTGCCAGCAGTCACCGGACAGAGATGAACACTGAAGCTTTCTTT.

This clonotype was detected ten times or more. The J gene is TRBJ2-1, the V gene TRBV6-5; 7 nucleotides line up with TRBD1. The CDR3 sequence is 15 residues long. CDR1 and CDR2 from the germline V gene are MNHEY and SVGAGI. V shed 6 bases and J 6 bases; nucleotides not matched to a gene: 11. CDR3 protein: CASSKSGQSGNEQFF. The CDR3, as DNA: TGTGCCAGCAGCAAATCGGGACAGTCTGGCAATGAGCAGTTCTTC.

In this sample, this clonotype turned up many times. This chain uses TRBV7-2 with TRBJ1-5; D unresolved. The ends were cut back, 2 bases at V and 2 bases at J, with 10 bases in the middle. From germline, CDR1 is SGHTA and CDR2 FQGNSA. CDR3 length: 15 residues. The CDR3 protein is CASSLSPVGNQPQHF. The CDR3 DNA is TGTGCCAGCAGCTTAAGCCCCGTAGGCAATCAGCCCCAGCATTTT.

Ten or more counts support this clonotype. V usage is TRBV7-2 and J usage is TRBJ2-1, with TRBD2 matching over 9 bases. CDR1 SGHTA and CDR2 FQGNSA come from the germline V gene. The CDR3 extends over 16 amino acids. V shed 3 bases and J 5 bases; nucleotides not matched to a gene: 8. The CDR3 DNA reads as TGTGCCAGCAGCTTCGTAGCGGGAGTCATCCACAATGAGCAGTTCTTC. This sequence encodes CASSFVAGVIHNEQFF.

A few counts support this clonotype. The chain couples TRBV4-1 to TRBJ2-2; D is unresolved. CDR1 and CDR2 from the germline V gene are MGHRA and YSYEKL. There are 18 residues in the CDR3. Trimming removed 0 bases at V and 2 bases at J, with 16 bases between. CDR3 in amino acids: CASSQDPTGVFNTGELFF. The CDR3 DNA reads as TGCGCCAGCAGCCAAGACCCCACGGGCGTTTTCAACACCGGGGAGCTGTTTTTT.

The chain employs TRBV19 and TRBJ1-2, with 12 nucleotides matching TRBD1. After removal of 5 bases from V and 7 bases from J, the junction contained 2 bases not matched to a gene. The CDR3 runs 13 residues. The germline CDR1 and CDR2 sequences are LNHDA and SQIVND (reference sequence). The CDR3 DNA is TGTGCCAGTAGTGCGGGACAGGGGGCTGGCTACACCTTC. Translated: CASSAGQGAGYTF.

This clonotype was recorded many times. The chain uses TRBV18 and TRBJ2-5, with D unclear. CDR1 and CDR2 (germline): KGHSH, LQKENI. The CDR3 length is 14 residues. Trimming cost V 3 bases and J 2 bases, with 10 bases left between them. The CDR3 is CASSPGVRQETQYF. CDR3 nucleotide sequence: TGTGCCAGCTCACCTGGGGTACGACAAGAGACCCAGTACTTC.

This clonotype came up a few times. J is TRBJ2-3 and V is TRBV7-2; D possibly corresponds to TRBD2 (6 bases). The CDR3 extends over 17 amino acids. The germline V gene encodes CDR1 SGHTA and CDR2 FQGNSA. Trimming pared 1 base from V and 1 base from J, leaving 15 bases between. Here the CDR3 reads CASSLGPPASGTDTQYF. The CDR3 coding sequence is TGTGCCAGCAGCTTAGGTCCCCCGGCTAGCGGCACAGATACGCAGTATTTT. The full variable domain, its missing parts supplied by reference TRBV7-2 and TRBJ2-3, is GAGVSQSPSNKVTEKGKDVELRCDPISGHTALYWYRQSLGQGLEFLIYFQGNSAPDKSGLPSDRFSAERTGGSVSTLTIQRTQQEDSAVYLCASSLGPPASGTDTQYFGPGTRLTVL.

In its sample, this clonotype was seen many times. The chain is built from TRBV5-1 and TRBJ2-1, with a tentative D call TRBD1 (5 bases). Germline loops: CDR1 SGHRS, CDR2 YFSETQ. Trimming removed 4 bases from V and 8 bases from J, with 13 bases in between. CDR3 length: 13 residues. CDR3: CASSPWSRDEQFF. The CDR3 nucleotides are TGCGCCAGCAGCCCCTGGTCCAGGGATGAGCAGTTCTTC.

This clonotype was seen repeatedly, ten times or more. This chain links TRBV10-2 with TRBJ2-1; D not resolved. The CDR3 totals 13 residues. Germline assignment: CDR1 WSHSY and CDR2 SAAADI. Between the trimmed V and J ends, which lost 0 bases and 4 bases, there was a span of 4 bases. CDR3 coding DNA: TGCGCCAGCAGTGAGTCTGGTTACAATGAGCAGTTCTTC. It is translated as CASSESGYNEQFF.

This clonotype has only one observation. The chain couples TRBV14 to TRBJ2-1, with D unresolved. V shed 4 bases and J shed 3 bases, with 13 bases lying between them. CDR3 length: 15 residues. Germline V gene data show CDR1 as SGHDN and CDR2 as FVKESK. The CDR3 DNA reads TGTGCCAGCAGCCTCCCTCCGGCTTTCTACAATGAGCAGTTCTTC. Residues: CASSLPPAFYNEQFF.

This clonotype was picked up many times. Here the CDR3 DNA reads TGCGCCAGCAGCCTGACTAGTGGGGGGGCCGAAGAGCAGTTCTTC. As protein: CASSLTSGGAEEQFF. The V and J genes are TRBV5-1 and TRBJ2-1; maybe TRBD2 (7 bases). From germline, CDR1 is SGHRS and CDR2 YFSETQ. Trimming removed 4 bases at V and 10 bases at J, with 21 bases between. The CDR3 spans 15 residues.

The chain uses TRBV4-2 and TRBJ2-1; 8 bases line up with TRBD2. The CDR3 is made up of 16 amino acids. The V gene end was trimmed by 0 bases and the J gene end by 3 bases; junction bases not matched to a gene: 4. Germline lookup yields CDR1 LGHNA and CDR2 YNFKEQ. The CDR3 here is CASSQEWRGVYNEQFF. The DNA for the CDR3 is TGTGCCAGCAGCCAAGAGTGGCGGGGGGTCTACAATGAGCAGTTCTTC.

This clonotype occurred a few times. The J gene is TRBJ1-1, the V gene TRBV5-1; the match to TRBD1 covers 8 bases. V lost 4 bases, J lost 4 bases, and 9 bases stayed unmatched. The CDR3 contains 15 residues. Germline CDR1 and CDR2: SGHRS and YFSETQ. The CDR3 DNA follows: TGCGCCAGCAGCCTCCAGGGGGCTCTCGGCACTGAAGCTTTCTTT. Encoded protein: CASSLQGALGTEAFF.